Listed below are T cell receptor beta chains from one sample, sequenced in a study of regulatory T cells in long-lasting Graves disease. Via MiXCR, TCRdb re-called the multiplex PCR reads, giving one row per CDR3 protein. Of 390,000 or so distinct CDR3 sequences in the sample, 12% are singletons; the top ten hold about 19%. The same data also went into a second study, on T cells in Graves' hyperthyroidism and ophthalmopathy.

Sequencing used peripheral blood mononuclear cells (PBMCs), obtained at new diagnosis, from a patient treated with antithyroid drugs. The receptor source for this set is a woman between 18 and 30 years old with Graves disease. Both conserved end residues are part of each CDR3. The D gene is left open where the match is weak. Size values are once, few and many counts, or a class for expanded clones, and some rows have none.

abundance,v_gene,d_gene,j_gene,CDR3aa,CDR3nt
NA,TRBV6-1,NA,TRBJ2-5,CASSEALPVEQGTQYF,TGTGCCAGCAGTGAAGCGCTTCCGGTCGAGCAAGGGACCCAGTACTTC
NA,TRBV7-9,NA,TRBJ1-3,CASSFRGNRLSGNTIYF,TGTGCCAGCAGCTTTCGCGGGAACAGGCTCTCTGGAAACACCATATATTTT
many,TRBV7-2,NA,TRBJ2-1,CASSSRLGFRSYNEQFF,TGTGCCAGCAGCTCCCGGCTCGGCTTTCGCTCCTACAATGAGCAGTTCTTC
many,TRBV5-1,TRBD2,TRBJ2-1,CASSLEPPLAGTSYNEQFF,TGCGCCAGCAGCTTGGAACCCCCTCTAGCGGGGACTTCCTACAATGAGCAGTTCTTC
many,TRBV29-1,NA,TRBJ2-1,CSVDPSSYNEQFF,TGCAGCGTTGACCCGAGCTCCTACAATGAGCAGTTCTTC
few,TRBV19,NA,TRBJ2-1,CASSTGLIYNEQFF,TGTGCCAGTAGTACCGGACTTATATACAATGAGCAGTTCTTC
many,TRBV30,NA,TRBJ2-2,CAWDVGYANTGELFF,TGTGCCTGGGATGTCGGGTACGCGAACACCGGGGAGCTGTTTTTT
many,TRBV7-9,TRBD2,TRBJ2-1,CASSPEVSGRRYNEQFF,TGTGCCAGCAGCCCTGAAGTTAGCGGGAGACGCTACAATGAGCAGTTCTTC
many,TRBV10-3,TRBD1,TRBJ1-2,CAISDHGTGWAYGYTF,TGTGCCATCAGTGACCACGGGACAGGGTGGGCCTATGGCTACACCTTC
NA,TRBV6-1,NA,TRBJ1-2,CASRSEGYTF,TGTGCCAGCAGGTCGGAAGGGTACACCTTC
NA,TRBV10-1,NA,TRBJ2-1,CASSDLLALNEQFF,TGCGCCAGCAGTGATCTCCTAGCACTGAATGAGCAGTTCTTC
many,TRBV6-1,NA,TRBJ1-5,CASNSNQPQHF,TGTGCCAGCAACTCCAATCAGCCCCAGCATTTT
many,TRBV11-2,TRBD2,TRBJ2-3,CASSLTGGLADTQYF,TGTGCCAGCAGCTTGACGGGAGGCCTGGCGGATACGCAGTATTTT
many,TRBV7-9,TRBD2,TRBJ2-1,CASSSNPRGTSWHNEQFF,TGTGCCAGCAGCTCAAACCCCCGCGGGACTAGTTGGCACAATGAGCAGTTCTTC
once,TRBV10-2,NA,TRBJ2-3,CASRSSGGQPNTQYF,TGCGCCAGCAGGTCGTCGGGGGGCCAGCCGAATACGCAGTATTTT
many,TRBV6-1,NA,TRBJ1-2,CASSPSSGYGYTF,TGTGCCAGCAGCCCATCTTCCGGCTATGGCTACACCTTC